This T cell receptor beta chain comes out of a study of cytomegalovirus exposure and HLA in healthy donors. Study-level points and caveats: According to a subsequent analysis, TCR clusters identified in the first cohort showed a tendency to co-occur across the 100 to 150 validation repertoires. In vitro assays verified that three CMV-associated chains recognized CMV antigens specifically. Overall, around 160 TCR beta chains were annotated as cytomegalovirus-associated.

Only one count was recorded for this clone. The antigen remains undetermined. The data were produced by immunoSEQ multiplex PCR, yet TCRdb's version contains in-frame clones alone and is incomplete. The data contain over 150,000 clones, around 83% of them seen just once; the ten biggest clones take up under 15%. The germline V gene encodes CDR1 SGHAT and CDR2 FQNNGV. V lost 3 bases to trimming and J lost 7 bases, with 21 bases between them. This CDR3 has 17 amino acids. The receptor comes from a woman aged 30 to 39 in good health and CMV-seropositive. The sample consisted of PBMCs. The rearrangement uses TRBV11-2 and TRBJ1-4, with D possibly matching TRBD1 (5 bases). The CDR3 here is CASSFPAGEALAEKLFF. Here the CDR3 DNA reads TGTGCCAGCAGCTTCCCCGCGGGGGAAGCTCTCGCTGAAAAACTGTTTTTT.